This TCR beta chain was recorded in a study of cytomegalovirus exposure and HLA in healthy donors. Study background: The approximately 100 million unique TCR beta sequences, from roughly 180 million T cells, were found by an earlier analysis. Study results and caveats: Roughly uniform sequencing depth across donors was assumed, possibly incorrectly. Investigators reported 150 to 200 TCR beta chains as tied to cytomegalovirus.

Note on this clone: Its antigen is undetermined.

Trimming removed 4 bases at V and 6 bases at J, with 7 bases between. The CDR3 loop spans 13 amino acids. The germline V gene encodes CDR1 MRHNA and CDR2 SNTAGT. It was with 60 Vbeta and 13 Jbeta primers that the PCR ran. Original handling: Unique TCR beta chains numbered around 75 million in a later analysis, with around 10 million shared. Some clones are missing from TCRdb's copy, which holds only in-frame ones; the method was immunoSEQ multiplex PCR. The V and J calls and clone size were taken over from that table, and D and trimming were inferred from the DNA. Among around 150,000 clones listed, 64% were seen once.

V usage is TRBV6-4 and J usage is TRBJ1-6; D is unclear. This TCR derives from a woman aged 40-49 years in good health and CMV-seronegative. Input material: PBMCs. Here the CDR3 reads CASSATANSPLHF. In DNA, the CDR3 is TGTGCCAGCAGTGCCACAGCTAATTCACCCCTCCACTTT.